This T cell receptor (beta chain) appears in the sequencing data of a study of neoadjuvant nivolumab and ipilimumab in lung cancer. Here immunoSEQ multiplex PCR was the method, and the copy in TCRdb shows in-frame clones only, minus some. The sample records some 37,000 clones, 89% being singletons. V was pared by 2 bases and J by 0 bases, with 8 bases between. CDR3 length: 16 amino acids. The germline V gene encodes CDR1 MNHNS and CDR2 SASEGT. This sequence originates from an adult with non-small cell lung cancer. Here the sequenced sample was peripheral blood, taken before neoadjuvant nivolumab, alone or with ipilimumab. This sequence joins TRBV6-1 and TRBJ2-6; D is ambiguous. The CDR3 DNA sequence: TGTGCCAGCAGTGAAACAGAGAGCTCTGGGGCCAACGTCCTGACTTTC. It specifies CASSETESSGANVLTF.